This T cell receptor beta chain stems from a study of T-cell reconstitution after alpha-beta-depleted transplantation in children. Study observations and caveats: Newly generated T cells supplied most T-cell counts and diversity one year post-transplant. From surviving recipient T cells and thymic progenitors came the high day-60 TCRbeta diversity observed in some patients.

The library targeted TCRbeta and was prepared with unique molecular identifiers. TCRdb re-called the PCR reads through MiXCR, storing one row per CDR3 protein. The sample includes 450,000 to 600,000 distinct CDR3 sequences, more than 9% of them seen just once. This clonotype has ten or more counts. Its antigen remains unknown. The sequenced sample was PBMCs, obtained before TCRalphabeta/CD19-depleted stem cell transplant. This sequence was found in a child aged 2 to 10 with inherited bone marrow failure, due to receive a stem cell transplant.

CDR3 protein: CASSLGGDPNEQYF. The DNA of the CDR3 is TGTGCCAGCAGTTTGGGGGGCGATCCCAACGAGCAGTACTTC. J is TRBJ2-7 and V is TRBV27; D possibly matches TRBD1 or TRBD2 (6 bases each). Trimming took off 3 bases at V and 5 bases at J, with 14 bases between the two ends. The CDR3 runs 14 residues. CDR1 is MNHEY and CDR2 is SMNVEV in the germline V gene (reference sequence).